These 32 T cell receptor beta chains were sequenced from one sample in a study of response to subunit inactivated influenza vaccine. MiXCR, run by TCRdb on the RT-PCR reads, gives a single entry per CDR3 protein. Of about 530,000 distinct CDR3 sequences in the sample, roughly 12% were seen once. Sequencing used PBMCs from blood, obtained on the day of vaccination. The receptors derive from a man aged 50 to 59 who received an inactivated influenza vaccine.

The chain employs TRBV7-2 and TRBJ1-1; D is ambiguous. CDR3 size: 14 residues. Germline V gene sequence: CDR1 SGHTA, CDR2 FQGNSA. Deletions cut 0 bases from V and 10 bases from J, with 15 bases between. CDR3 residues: CASSLAQNQNRAFF. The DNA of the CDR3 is TGTGCCAGCAGCTTAGCACAGAACCAGAATAGAGCTTTCTTT.

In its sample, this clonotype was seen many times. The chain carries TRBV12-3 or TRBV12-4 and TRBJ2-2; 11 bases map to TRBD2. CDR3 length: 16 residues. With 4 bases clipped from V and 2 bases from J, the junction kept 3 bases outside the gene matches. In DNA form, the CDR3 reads TGTGCCAGCAGTTGGGGACTAGCGGCCAACACCGGGGAGCTGTTTTTT. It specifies CASSWGLAANTGELFF.

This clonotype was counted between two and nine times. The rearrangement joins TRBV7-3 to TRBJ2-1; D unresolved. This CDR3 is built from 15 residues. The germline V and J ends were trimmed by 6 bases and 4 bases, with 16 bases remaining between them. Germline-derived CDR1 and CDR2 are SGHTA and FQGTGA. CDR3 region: CASRQDTSTYNEQFF. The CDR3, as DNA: TGTGCCAGCAGACAAGACACCTCCACTTACAATGAGCAGTTCTTC.

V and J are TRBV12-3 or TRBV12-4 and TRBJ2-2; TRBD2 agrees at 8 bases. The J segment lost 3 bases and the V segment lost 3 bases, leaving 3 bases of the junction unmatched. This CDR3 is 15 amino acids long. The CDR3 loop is CASSLGLEHTGELFF. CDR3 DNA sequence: TGTGCCAGCAGTTTGGGACTAGAACACACCGGGGAGCTGTTTTTT.

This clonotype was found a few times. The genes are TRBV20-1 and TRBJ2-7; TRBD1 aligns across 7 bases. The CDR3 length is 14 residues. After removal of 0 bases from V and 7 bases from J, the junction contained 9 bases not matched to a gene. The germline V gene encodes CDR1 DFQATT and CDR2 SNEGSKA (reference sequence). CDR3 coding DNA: TGCAGTGCTAGAGATCCTCGGGGACAGTGGGAGCAGTACTTC. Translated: CSARDPRGQWEQYF.

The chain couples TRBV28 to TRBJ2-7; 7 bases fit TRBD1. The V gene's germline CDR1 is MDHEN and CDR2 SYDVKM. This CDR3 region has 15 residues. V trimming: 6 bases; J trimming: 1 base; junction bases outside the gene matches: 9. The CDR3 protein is CASRNHRDRSYEQYF. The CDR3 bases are TGTGCCAGCAGGAATCACCGGGACAGATCCTACGAGCAGTACTTC.

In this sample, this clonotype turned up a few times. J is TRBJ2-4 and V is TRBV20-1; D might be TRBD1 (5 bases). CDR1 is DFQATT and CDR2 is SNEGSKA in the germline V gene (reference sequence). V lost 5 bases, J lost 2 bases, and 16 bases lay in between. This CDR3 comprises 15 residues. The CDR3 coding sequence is TGCAGTGCTCAAAACGCAGGGAAGCCCAAAAACATTCAGTACTTC. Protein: CSAQNAGKPKNIQYF.

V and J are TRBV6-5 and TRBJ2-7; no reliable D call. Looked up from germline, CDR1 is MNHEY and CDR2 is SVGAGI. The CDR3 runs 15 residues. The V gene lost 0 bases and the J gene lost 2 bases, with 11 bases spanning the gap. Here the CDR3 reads CASSYSITFTYEQYF. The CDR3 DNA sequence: TGTGCCAGCAGTTACTCGATTACATTTACCTACGAGCAGTACTTC.

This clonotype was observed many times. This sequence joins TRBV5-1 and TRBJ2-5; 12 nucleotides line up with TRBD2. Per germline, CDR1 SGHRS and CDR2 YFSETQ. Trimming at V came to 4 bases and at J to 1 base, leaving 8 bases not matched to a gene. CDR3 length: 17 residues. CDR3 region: CASSPQLAGGSQETQYF. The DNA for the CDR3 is TGCGCCAGCAGCCCACAACTAGCGGGAGGCTCCCAAGAGACCCAGTACTTC.

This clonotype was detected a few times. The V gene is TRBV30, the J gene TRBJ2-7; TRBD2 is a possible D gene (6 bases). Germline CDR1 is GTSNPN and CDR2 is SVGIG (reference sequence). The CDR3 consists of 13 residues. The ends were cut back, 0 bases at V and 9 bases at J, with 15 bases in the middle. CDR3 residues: CAWSVAGPRGQYF. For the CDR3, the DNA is TGTGCCTGGAGTGTAGCAGGGCCGCGGGGGCAGTACTTC.

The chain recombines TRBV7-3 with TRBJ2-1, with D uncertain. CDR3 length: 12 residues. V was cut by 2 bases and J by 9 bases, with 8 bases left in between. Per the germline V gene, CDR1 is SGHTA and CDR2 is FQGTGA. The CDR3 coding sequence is TGTGCCAGCAGCTTAGTCCCTGGTGAGCAGTTCTTC. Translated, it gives CASSLVPGEQFF.

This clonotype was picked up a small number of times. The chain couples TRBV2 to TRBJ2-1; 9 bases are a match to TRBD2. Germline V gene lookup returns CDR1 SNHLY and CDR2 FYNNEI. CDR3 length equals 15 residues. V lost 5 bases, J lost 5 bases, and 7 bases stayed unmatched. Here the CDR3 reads CASSRRGGVHNEQFF. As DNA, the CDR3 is TGTGCCAGCAGTAGGCGGGGGGGCGTCCACAATGAGCAGTTCTTC. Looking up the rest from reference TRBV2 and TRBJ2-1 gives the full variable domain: EPEVTQTPSHQVTQMGQEVILRCVPISNHLYFYWYRQILGQKVEFLVSFYNNEISEKSEIFDDQFSVERPDGSNFTLKIRSTKLEDSAMYFCASSRRGGVHNEQFFGPGTRLTVL.

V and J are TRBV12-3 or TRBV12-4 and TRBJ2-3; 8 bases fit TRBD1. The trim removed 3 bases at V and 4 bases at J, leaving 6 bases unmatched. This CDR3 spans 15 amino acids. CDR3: CASSFADRVADTQYF. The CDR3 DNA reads TGTGCCAGCAGTTTCGCGGACAGGGTGGCAGATACGCAGTATTTT.

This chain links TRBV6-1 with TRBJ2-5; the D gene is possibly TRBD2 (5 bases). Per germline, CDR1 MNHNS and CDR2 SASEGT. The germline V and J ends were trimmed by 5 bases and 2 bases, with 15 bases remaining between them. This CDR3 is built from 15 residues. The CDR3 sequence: CASSTSPRGQETQYF. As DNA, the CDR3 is TGTGCCAGCAGTACCAGCCCCCGGGGTCAAGAGACCCAGTACTTC.

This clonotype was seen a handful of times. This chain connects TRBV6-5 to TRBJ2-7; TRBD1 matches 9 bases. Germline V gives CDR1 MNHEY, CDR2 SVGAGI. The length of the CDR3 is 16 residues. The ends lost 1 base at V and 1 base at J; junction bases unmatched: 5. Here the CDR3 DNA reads TGTGCCAGCAGTTACTGGACCGGGACAGGGTCCTACGAGCAGTACTTC. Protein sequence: CASSYWTGTGSYEQYF.

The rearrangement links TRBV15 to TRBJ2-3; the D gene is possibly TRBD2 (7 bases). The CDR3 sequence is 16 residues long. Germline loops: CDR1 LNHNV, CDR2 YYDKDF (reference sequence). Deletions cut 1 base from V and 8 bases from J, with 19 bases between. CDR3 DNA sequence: TGTGCCACCAGCAGAGCTGGGGGGGCCTTGGTCAGTACGCAGTATTTT. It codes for CATSRAGGALVSTQYF.

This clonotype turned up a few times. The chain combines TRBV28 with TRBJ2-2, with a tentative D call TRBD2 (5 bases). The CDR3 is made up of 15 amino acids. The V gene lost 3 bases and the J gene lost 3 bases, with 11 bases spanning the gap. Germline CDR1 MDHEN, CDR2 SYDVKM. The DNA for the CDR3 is TGTGCCAGCAGTTTTGGAGGCAGCTACACCGGGGAGCTGTTTTTT. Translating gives CASSFGGSYTGELFF. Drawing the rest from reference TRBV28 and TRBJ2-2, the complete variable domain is DVKVTQSSRYLVKRTGEKVFLECVQDMDHENMFWYRQDPGLGLRLIYFSYDVKMKEKGDIPEGYSVSREKKERFSLILESASTNQTSMYLCASSFGGSYTGELFFGEGSRLTVL.

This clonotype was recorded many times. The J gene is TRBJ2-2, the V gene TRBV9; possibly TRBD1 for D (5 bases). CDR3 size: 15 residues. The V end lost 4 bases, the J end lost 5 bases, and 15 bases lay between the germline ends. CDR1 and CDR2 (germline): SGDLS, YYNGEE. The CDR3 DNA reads TGTGCCAGCAGCCCACAGCCGAAGGGGACCGGGGAGCTGTTTTTT. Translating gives CASSPQPKGTGELFF.

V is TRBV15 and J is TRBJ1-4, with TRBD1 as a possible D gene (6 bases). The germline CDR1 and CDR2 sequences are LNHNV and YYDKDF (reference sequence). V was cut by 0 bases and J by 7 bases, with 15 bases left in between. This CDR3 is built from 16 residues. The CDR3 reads CATSRDGGGLSEKLFF. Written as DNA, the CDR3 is TGTGCCACCAGCAGAGATGGGGGGGGCCTATCTGAAAAACTGTTTTTT.

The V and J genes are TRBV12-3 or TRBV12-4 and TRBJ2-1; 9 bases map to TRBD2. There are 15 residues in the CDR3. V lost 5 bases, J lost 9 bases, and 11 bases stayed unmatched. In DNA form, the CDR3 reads TGTGCCAGCAGTATTAGCGGGAGAGGAGGTTTTGAGCAGTTCTTC. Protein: CASSISGRGGFEQFF.

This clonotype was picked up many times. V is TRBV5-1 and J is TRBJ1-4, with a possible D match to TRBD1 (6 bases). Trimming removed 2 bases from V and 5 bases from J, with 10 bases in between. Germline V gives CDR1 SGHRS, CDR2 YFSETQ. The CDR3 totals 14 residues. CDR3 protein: CASSFGQTNEKLFF. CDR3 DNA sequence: TGCGCCAGCAGCTTCGGACAGACGAATGAAAAACTGTTTTTT.

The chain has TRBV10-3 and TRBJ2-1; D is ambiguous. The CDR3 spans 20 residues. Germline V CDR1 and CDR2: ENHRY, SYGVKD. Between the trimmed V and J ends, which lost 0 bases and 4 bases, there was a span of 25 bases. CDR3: CAISESISPTGRWDYNEQFF. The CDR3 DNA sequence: TGTGCCATCAGTGAGTCCATCTCCCCCACTGGCAGATGGGATTACAATGAGCAGTTCTTC.

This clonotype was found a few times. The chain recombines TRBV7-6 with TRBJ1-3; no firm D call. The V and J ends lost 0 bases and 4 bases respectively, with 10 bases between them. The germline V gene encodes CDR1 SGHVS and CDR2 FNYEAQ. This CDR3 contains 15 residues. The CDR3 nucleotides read TGTGCCAGCAGCTTAGCTCTCGTAGGGGGAAACACCATATATTTT. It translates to CASSLALVGGNTIYF. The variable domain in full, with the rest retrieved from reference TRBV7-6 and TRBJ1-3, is GAGVSQSPRYKVTKRGQDVALRCDPISGHVSLYWYRQALGQGPEFLTYFNYEAQQDKSGLPNDRFSAERPEGSISTLTIQRTEQRDSAMYRCASSLALVGGNTIYFGEGSWLTVV.

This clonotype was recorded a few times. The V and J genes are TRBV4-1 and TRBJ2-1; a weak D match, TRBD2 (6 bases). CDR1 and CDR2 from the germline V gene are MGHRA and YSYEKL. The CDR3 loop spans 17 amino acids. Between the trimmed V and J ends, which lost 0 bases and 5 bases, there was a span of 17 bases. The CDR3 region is CASSQEREATVDNEQFF. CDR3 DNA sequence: TGCGCCAGCAGCCAAGAGAGGGAGGCCACGGTGGACAATGAGCAGTTCTTC.

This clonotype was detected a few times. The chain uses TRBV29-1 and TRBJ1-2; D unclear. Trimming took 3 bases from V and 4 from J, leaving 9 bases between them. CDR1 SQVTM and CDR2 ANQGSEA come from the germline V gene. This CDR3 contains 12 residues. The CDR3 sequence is CSVETTLYGYTF. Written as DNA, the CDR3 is TGCAGCGTTGAGACGACACTCTATGGCTACACCTTC.

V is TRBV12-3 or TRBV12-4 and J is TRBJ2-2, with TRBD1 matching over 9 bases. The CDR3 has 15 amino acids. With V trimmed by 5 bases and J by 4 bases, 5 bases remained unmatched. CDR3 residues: CASSQQGAITGELFF. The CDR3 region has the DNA TGTGCCAGCAGTCAACAGGGGGCCATCACCGGGGAGCTGTTTTTT.

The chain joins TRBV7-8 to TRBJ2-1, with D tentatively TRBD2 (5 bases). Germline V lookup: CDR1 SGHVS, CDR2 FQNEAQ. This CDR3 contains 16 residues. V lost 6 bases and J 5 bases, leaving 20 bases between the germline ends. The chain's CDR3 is CASRSTTSRANNEQFF. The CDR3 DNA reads TGTGCCAGCAGATCCACAACGTCGCGGGCCAACAATGAGCAGTTCTTC.

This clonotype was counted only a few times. This CDR3 reads CSVGRASETQYF. The CDR3 DNA reads as TGCAGCGTTGGCAGGGCATCAGAGACCCAGTACTTC. V usage is TRBV29-1 and J usage is TRBJ2-5; D might be TRBD1 (5 bases). CDR3 length: 12 amino acids. Trimming shortened V by 4 bases and J by 4 bases, and 10 bases separated the two germline ends. CDR1 and CDR2 from the germline V gene are SQVTM and ANQGSEA.

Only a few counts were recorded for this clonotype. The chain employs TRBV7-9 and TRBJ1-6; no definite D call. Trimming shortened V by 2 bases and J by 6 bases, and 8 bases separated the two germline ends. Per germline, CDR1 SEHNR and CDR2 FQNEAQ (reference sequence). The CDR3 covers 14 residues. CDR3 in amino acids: CASSLLELNSPLHF. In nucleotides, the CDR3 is TGTGCCAGCAGCTTATTGGAGCTTAATTCACCCCTCCACTTT.

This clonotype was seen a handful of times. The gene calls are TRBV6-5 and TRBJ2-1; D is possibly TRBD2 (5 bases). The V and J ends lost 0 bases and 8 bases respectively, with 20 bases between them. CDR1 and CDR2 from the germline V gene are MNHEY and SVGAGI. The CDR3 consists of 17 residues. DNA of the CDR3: TGTGCCAGCAGTTACTCGATTTCCGGGATTCTTTTCTATGAGCAGTTCTTC. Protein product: CASSYSISGILFYEQFF.

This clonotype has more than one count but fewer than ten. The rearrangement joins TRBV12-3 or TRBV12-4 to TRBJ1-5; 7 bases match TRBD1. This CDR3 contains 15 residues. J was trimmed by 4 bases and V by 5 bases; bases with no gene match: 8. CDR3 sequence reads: CASSLTGVGNQPQHF. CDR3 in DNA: TGTGCCAGCAGTCTTACAGGGGTTGGTAATCAGCCCCAGCATTTT.

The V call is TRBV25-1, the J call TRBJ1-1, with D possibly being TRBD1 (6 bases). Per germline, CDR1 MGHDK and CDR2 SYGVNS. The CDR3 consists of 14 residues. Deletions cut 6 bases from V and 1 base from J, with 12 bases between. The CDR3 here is CASRETGGNTEAFF. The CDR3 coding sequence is TGTGCCAGCAGAGAGACAGGAGGGAACACTGAAGCTTTCTTT. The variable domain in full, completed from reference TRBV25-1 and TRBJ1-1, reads EADIYQTPRYLVIGTGKKITLECSQTMGHDKMYWYQQDPGMELHLIHYSYGVNSTEKGDLSSESTVSRIRTEHFPLTLESARPSHTSQYLCASRETGGNTEAFFGQGTRLTVV.